This is a list of T cell receptor beta chains from one sample in a study of shared clonotypes between healthy human individuals. Clones were read by immunoSEQ multiplex PCR, and TCRdb kept only the in-frame ones, dropping some. The sample contains roughly 700,000 clones, over 65% of which appear only once. Sequenced material: memory CD4+ T cells sorted from blood. These receptors all come from a woman aged 25 to 45 in good health. Each CDR3 is given with its conserved first and last residue. A D gene is named only where the DNA matches it firmly. Expanded clones get a size class; other rows say once, few or many, or leave the size out.

J gene	V gene	D gene	clone size	CDR3 DNA	CDR3 protein
TRBJ1-4	TRBV5-4	NA	NA	TGTGCCAGCAGCCGGGGAGCGGGGGTCGGGGAAAAACTGTTTTTT	CASSRGAGVGEKLFF
TRBJ2-1	TRBV7-2	NA	NA	TGTGCCAGCAGCTTAGGACGAGACAATGAGCAGTTCTTC	CASSLGRDNEQFF
TRBJ2-2	TRBV7-2	NA	once	TGTGCCAGCAGCCGAGACTTCGACCGGGTCACCGGGGAGCTGTTTTTT	CASSRDFDRVTGELFF
TRBJ2-7	TRBV11-2	TRBD2	many	TGTGCCAGCAGCTTAGTTGCTAGCGGGAGACGGGGCGAGCAGTACTTC	CASSLVASGRRGEQYF
TRBJ2-7	TRBV10-2	TRBD1	few	TGCGCCAGCAGGGCGGGACAGGCTTACGAGCAGTACTTC	CASRAGQAYEQYF
TRBJ2-5	TRBV7-3	NA	NA	TGTGCCAGCAGCCCTCAGAGGGGGGAGACCCAGTACTTC	CASSPQRGETQYF
TRBJ2-3	TRBV27	NA	NA	TGTGCCAGCAGTTACAGGCGGCAGGAGGGTACGCAGTATTTT	CASSYRRQEGTQYF
TRBJ1-2	TRBV7-2	TRBD1	NA	TGTGCCAGCAGCTTAGCCGGGACAGGGGTCGGTGGCTACACCTTC	CASSLAGTGVGGYTF
TRBJ1-5	TRBV19	TRBD1	NA	TGTGCCAGTAGTATGGTGACAGGGAGGTATCAGCCCCAGCATTTT	CASSMVTGRYQPQHF
TRBJ2-2	TRBV27	TRBD2	NA	TGTGCCAGCAGTTTCGGAACTAGCGGGAGCGTTACCGGGGAGCTGTTTTTT	CASSFGTSGSVTGELFF
TRBJ1-1	TRBV5-1	NA	NA	TGCGCCAGCAGCTTGGATTTTGCGGCGAACACTGAAGCTTTCTTT	CASSLDFAANTEAFF
TRBJ2-7	TRBV5-6	NA	NA	TGTGCCAGCAGCTTGGGCCCCGGGGCGAACTACGAGCAGTACTTC	CASSLGPGANYEQYF
TRBJ1-4	TRBV5-1	NA	NA	TGCGCCAGCAGCTCCGGATCGGTCCAGAATGAAAAACTGTTTTTT	CASSSGSVQNEKLFF
TRBJ2-7	TRBV20-1	NA	NA	TGCAGTGCTAGGGGTGCTTACGAGCAGTACTTC	CSARGAYEQYF
TRBJ1-5	TRBV6-1	TRBD1	NA	TGTGCCAGCAGGGACAGGGAGAATCAGCCCCAGCATTTT	CASRDRENQPQHF
TRBJ2-5	TRBV19	NA	NA	TGTGCCAGTAGTATAGTGCCCCCAGGGTTAAGGCAAGAGACCCAGTACTTC	CASSIVPPGLRQETQYF
TRBJ2-2	TRBV28	NA	NA	TGTGCCAGCCCTCAAACCTGGGAGGAGCTGTTTTTT	CASPQTWEELFF